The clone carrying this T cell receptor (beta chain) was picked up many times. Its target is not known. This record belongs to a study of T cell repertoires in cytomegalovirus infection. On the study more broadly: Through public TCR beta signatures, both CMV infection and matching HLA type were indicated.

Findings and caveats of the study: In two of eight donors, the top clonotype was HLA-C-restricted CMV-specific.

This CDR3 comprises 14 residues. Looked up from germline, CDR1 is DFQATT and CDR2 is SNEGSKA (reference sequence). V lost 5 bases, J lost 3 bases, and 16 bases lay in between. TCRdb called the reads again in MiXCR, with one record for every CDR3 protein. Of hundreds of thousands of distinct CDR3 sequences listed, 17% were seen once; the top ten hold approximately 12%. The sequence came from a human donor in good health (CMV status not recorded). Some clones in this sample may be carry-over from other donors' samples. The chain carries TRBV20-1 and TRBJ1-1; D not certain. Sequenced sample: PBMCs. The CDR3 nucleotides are TGCAGTGCTGGAAGAGGTGGAGGAGACACTGAAGCTTTCTTT. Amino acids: CSAGRGGGDTEAFF.